This TCR beta chain is from a study of shared clonotypes between healthy human individuals. Donors were healthy HIV-negative adults without recently reported acute infections or vaccinations. An assay was performed, and its level was deep. The unsorted PBMC replicate PCRs were performed with approximately 330 ng DNA, some 32,000 T cell genomes. Repertoires were generated with immunoSEQ multiplex PCR, while TCRdb's copy carries only in-frame clones and drops some. The data hold fewer than 650,000 clones, with roughly four fifths observed a single time. This clonotype was sampled from a woman between 40 and 55 years old in good health. Some clones in this sample may be carry-over from other donors' samples. The sample consisted of PBMCs.

This CDR3 reads CASRTTDEQFF. CDR3 sequence (DNA): TGTGCCAGCAGGACCACCGATGAGCAGTTCTTC. The genes are TRBV6-6 and TRBJ2-1, with D unresolved. Germline V gene sequence: CDR1 MNHNY, CDR2 SVGAGI (reference sequence). This CDR3 has 11 residues. V lost 6 bases and J 8 bases, leaving 8 bases between the germline ends.